This TCR beta chain was documented in a study of neurological immune-mediated disorders (dated by TCRdb to the late 2010s). Looking at the study overall: Among the approximately 35 multiple sclerosis patients, relapsing-remitting MS was present in approximately 31 and secondary progressive MS was present in 3. Using UMI-based sequencing, the study compared peripheral blood TCR-beta repertoires from patients with HTLV-I-associated myelopathy (HAM/TSP), patients with multiple sclerosis, and healthy controls. The 90 to 120 TCR-beta libraries covered PBMC samples along with longitudinal samples, technical triplicates, and paired sorted CD4+ and CD8+ T-cell subsets. The cohort was made up of about 68 subjects, consisting of about 15 HAM/TSP patients, about 35 multiple sclerosis patients and about 20 healthy controls.

Study-level results and caveats: No clinical or MRI features were associated with the MS cluster, and the authors said that larger cohorts are needed. Repertoires from 18 of 34 MS patients were grouped by phylogenetic analysis into a cluster of related CDR3 sequences, suggesting a possible repertoire-level signature. No identical CDR3 amino acid sequences were found to be shared among expanded clones across subjects, suggesting that TCR-beta repertoires were private in all groups. TCR clonal expansion was highest in HAM/TSP patients and lowest in MS patients, with MS patients falling below even healthy controls.

This clonotype was observed many times. Its recognized antigen is unknown. No much larger clone exists at a distance of one base, and base qualities are not known. cDNA synthesis used template-switch 5'RACE with a primer carrying a 10-nucleotide random unique molecular identifier tagging each TCR transcript. Every sequencing run covered 15-18 subjects and yielded more than 180 million TCR-beta sequences. The RNeasy kit was used to extract total RNA. TCR-beta VDJ regions were amplified with primers for the TCR constant region and the 5'RACE anchor, using the KAPA Real-time Library Amplification kit. Sample indexes and Illumina adaptors were added in a first PCR, after which library yield was increased in a second PCR. After Ampure bead purification, the roughly 650 bp TCR product was size-selected on a 2% E-gel SizeSelection system. Before pooling, library quality was assessed on a Bioanalyzer, concentration was determined with Qubit, and library quantification was performed with the Kapa Library Quantification kit. Libraries were sequenced paired-end 2 x 150 bp on an Illumina HiSeq 2500. To increase sequence diversity, roughly 24-32% phiX was spiked into each library pool. As for the authors' bioinformatics: Quality-filtered reads were processed with the UMI-based MiGEC pipeline, which removed over 85% of raw TCR sequences during error correction. IMGT germline references were used for alignment of VDJ genes, and clonotypes were defined by a unique CDR3 amino acid sequence together with V-J genes. VDJtools evaluated clonal expansion, Shannon diversity and CDR3 relatedness (CalcPairwiseDistances, ClusterSamples); CLCbio workbench built phylogenetic trees. A clone was classed as expanded if it had 8 or more unique UMIs, a cutoff based on coefficient-of-variation modelling across technical triplicates. TCRdb's own reprocessing of the public reads used fastp at Q25 and MiXCR and kept productive beta chains. Records with the same CDR3 protein are collapsed into one entry carrying the most frequent genes and DNA. For this entry, the V and J calls and clone size follow TCRdb and not the study's own pipeline. The sample includes roughly 88,000 distinct CDR3 sequences, with 3.5% observed a single time. Of the sample, less than 3% falls within the top ten clones.

Libraries from unsorted PBMCs were made from 2 million PBMCs kept in RNAlater at -80 degrees C until RNA extraction. Multiple sclerosis patients were enrolled in a US clinical protocol under which disease progression was evaluated by magnetic resonance imaging. Peripheral blood was subjected to Ficoll-Hypaque density gradient centrifugation to isolate PBMCs, which were then cryopreserved in liquid nitrogen. The material sequenced was PBMCs. The TCR originated in a woman aged 45-59 years with multiple sclerosis.

The DNA reads TGCGCCAGCAGCTTGTCACAGGGGGCTGACGGCTACACCTTC. It encodes CASSLSQGADGYTF. Here the chain combines TRBV5-1 and TRBJ1-2, and 9 junction bases match TRBD1. V is cut back by 1 base and J by 8 bases, with 6 bases in the junction unmatched. Its CDR3 holds 14 amino acids, cysteine through phenylalanine. Only the CDR3 part of the read is kept: 42 bases, read in frame from the first base. As encoded in the germline V gene, CDR1 is SGHRS while CDR2 is YFSETQ.